These T cell receptor beta chains were read from a single sample in a study of sequential checkpoint blockade in melanoma. Here immunoSEQ multiplex PCR was the method, and the copy in TCRdb shows in-frame clones only, minus some. The table shows more than 9,500 clones, with roughly 80% occurring only once. The sample here was CD8+ T cells sorted from blood (inferred from file names), taken from a patient given nivolumab and ipilimumab in sequence. The source of these receptors is a human donor with melanoma. Both conserved end residues are part of each CDR3. The order of the fields is J gene, D gene, clone size, V gene, CDR3 protein, CDR3 DNA. The D gene is left open where the match is weak. Clone size is not always given. Where it is, it says once, few, many or a class for expanded clones.

j_call: TRBJ2-2
d_call: TRBD2
clone_size: -
v_call: TRBV5-8
cdr3_aa: CASSPLGRDTGELFF
cdr3_nt: TGTGCCAGCAGCCCGTTGGGGAGGGACACCGGGGAGCTGTTTTTT

j_call: TRBJ2-1
d_call: TRBD2
clone_size: -
v_call: TRBV6-1
cdr3_aa: CASSEVGLAGGNEQFF
cdr3_nt: TGTGCCAGCAGTGAAGTTGGCCTAGCGGGAGGGAATGAGCAGTTCTTC

j_call: TRBJ2-1
d_call: -
clone_size: -
v_call: TRBV7-9
cdr3_aa: CASSLGSGGPYNEQFF
cdr3_nt: TGTGCCAGCAGCTTAGGGAGCGGAGGACCCTACAATGAGCAGTTCTTC

j_call: TRBJ1-5
d_call: -
clone_size: -
v_call: TRBV27
cdr3_aa: CASSTPNQPQHF
cdr3_nt: TGTGCCAGCAGTACTCCGAATCAGCCCCAGCATTTT

j_call: TRBJ2-7
d_call: TRBD1
clone_size: -
v_call: TRBV7-9
cdr3_aa: CASRATGGLDLHEQYF
cdr3_nt: TGTGCCAGCAGAGCGACAGGGGGATTAGACTTGCACGAGCAGTACTTC

j_call: TRBJ1-1
d_call: -
clone_size: -
v_call: TRBV5-4
cdr3_aa: CASVGEMNTEAFF
cdr3_nt: TGTGCCAGCGTTGGAGAGATGAACACTGAAGCTTTCTTT

j_call: TRBJ2-7
d_call: -
clone_size: -
v_call: TRBV4-1
cdr3_aa: CASSQSGTGAYEQYF
cdr3_nt: TGCGCCAGCAGCCAGTCCGGAACAGGCGCCTACGAGCAGTACTTC

j_call: TRBJ2-3
d_call: TRBD2
clone_size: -
v_call: TRBV5-1
cdr3_aa: CASSLRLAGGVSGTDTQYF
cdr3_nt: TGCGCCAGCAGCTTGCGCCTAGCGGGAGGGGTATCGGGCACAGATACGCAGTATTTT

j_call: TRBJ2-1
d_call: TRBD2
clone_size: -
v_call: TRBV28
cdr3_aa: CASSLGTSGSNEQFF
cdr3_nt: TGTGCCAGCAGTTTAGGGACTAGCGGGAGCAATGAGCAGTTCTTC

j_call: TRBJ2-7
d_call: -
clone_size: -
v_call: TRBV6-1
cdr3_aa: CASSLQRYYEQYF
cdr3_nt: TGTGCCAGCAGTTTGCAGCGGTACTACGAGCAGTACTTC

j_call: TRBJ1-2
d_call: TRBD1
clone_size: few
v_call: TRBV19
cdr3_aa: CASRGTDYTF
cdr3_nt: TGTGCCAGTAGGGGGACAGACTACACCTTC

j_call: TRBJ2-7
d_call: TRBD2
clone_size: -
v_call: TRBV7-2
cdr3_aa: CASSPSSGSKMYEQYF
cdr3_nt: TGTGCCAGCAGCCCAAGTAGCGGGAGTAAGATGTACGAGCAGTACTTC

j_call: TRBJ1-5
d_call: -
clone_size: -
v_call: TRBV19
cdr3_aa: CASSMGRWVNQPQHF
cdr3_nt: TGTGCCAGTAGTATGGGCAGGTGGGTTAATCAGCCCCAGCATTTT

j_call: TRBJ2-1
d_call: TRBD2
clone_size: -
v_call: TRBV4-1
cdr3_aa: CASARRAGGQNEQFF
cdr3_nt: TGCGCCAGCGCCCGCCGGGCGGGAGGTCAGAATGAGCAGTTCTTC

j_call: TRBJ2-1
d_call: -
clone_size: -
v_call: TRBV9
cdr3_aa: CASSADPAGISSYNEQFF
cdr3_nt: TGTGCCAGCAGCGCGGACCCTGCGGGGATTAGCTCCTACAATGAGCAGTTCTTC

j_call: TRBJ1-1
d_call: -
clone_size: -
v_call: TRBV4-2
cdr3_aa: CASSPQALRRLAFF
cdr3_nt: TGTGCCAGCAGCCCCCAGGCACTTCGTCGGTTGGCTTTCTTT

j_call: TRBJ2-3
d_call: TRBD2
clone_size: few
v_call: TRBV5-4
cdr3_aa: CASSRLAGSTDTQYF
cdr3_nt: TGTGCCAGCAGCCGACTAGCGGGAAGCACAGATACGCAGTATTTT

j_call: TRBJ2-2
d_call: -
clone_size: -
v_call: TRBV30
cdr3_aa: CAWSGAPPSRVGELFF
cdr3_nt: TGTGCCTGGAGCGGAGCGCCCCCCTCACGGGTCGGGGAGCTGTTTTTT

j_call: TRBJ2-7
d_call: -
clone_size: -
v_call: TRBV11-2
cdr3_aa: CASSLYVGDYEQYF
cdr3_nt: TGTGCCAGCAGCTTATATGTCGGGGACTACGAGCAGTACTTC

j_call: TRBJ2-1
d_call: TRBD2
clone_size: -
v_call: TRBV5-8
cdr3_aa: CASSSGTSGLAGEQFF
cdr3_nt: TGTGCCAGCAGCTCCGGGACTAGCGGTTTGGCAGGGGAGCAGTTCTTC

j_call: TRBJ2-7
d_call: -
clone_size: -
v_call: TRBV7-9
cdr3_aa: CASRLLGGEQYF
cdr3_nt: TGTGCCAGCAGACTACTAGGAGGTGAGCAGTACTTC

j_call: TRBJ2-7
d_call: -
clone_size: -
v_call: TRBV5-1
cdr3_aa: CASSLGLYYYEQYF
cdr3_nt: TGCGCCAGCAGCTTGGGACTCTACTACTACGAGCAGTACTTC

j_call: TRBJ2-7
d_call: -
clone_size: -
v_call: TRBV28
cdr3_aa: CASTSLLAGYEQYF
cdr3_nt: TGTGCCAGCACTTCGTTATTAGCCGGCTACGAGCAGTACTTC

j_call: TRBJ2-7
d_call: -
clone_size: once
v_call: TRBV5-4
cdr3_aa: CASRADSRDEQYF
cdr3_nt: TGTGCCAGCCGAGCGGACAGCCGGGACGAGCAGTACTTC

j_call: TRBJ2-7
d_call: TRBD2
clone_size: -
v_call: TRBV27
cdr3_aa: CASSPSGSYEQYF
cdr3_nt: TGTGCCAGCAGTCCTAGCGGCTCCTACGAGCAGTACTTC

j_call: TRBJ2-1
d_call: -
clone_size: -
v_call: TRBV7-6
cdr3_aa: CASSLLKTDYDNEQFF
cdr3_nt: TGTGCCAGCAGCTTATTGAAAACGGACTATGACAATGAGCAGTTCTTC

j_call: TRBJ2-1
d_call: -
clone_size: -
v_call: TRBV28
cdr3_aa: CASSFADFSYNEQFF
cdr3_nt: TGTGCCAGCAGTTTTGCGGATTTCTCCTACAATGAGCAGTTCTTC

j_call: TRBJ2-7
d_call: -
clone_size: -
v_call: TRBV6-1
cdr3_aa: CASSLSPYEQYF
cdr3_nt: TGTGCCAGCAGCCTATCCCCCTACGAGCAGTACTTC

j_call: TRBJ2-1
d_call: TRBD2
clone_size: -
v_call: TRBV7-9
cdr3_aa: CASSRSGSSYNEQFF
cdr3_nt: TGTGCCAGCAGCCGAAGCGGGAGCTCCTACAATGAGCAGTTCTTC

j_call: TRBJ2-1
d_call: -
clone_size: -
v_call: TRBV28
cdr3_aa: CASSKAPNLVWPNEQFF
cdr3_nt: TGTGCCAGCAGCAAAGCCCCCAACCTAGTATGGCCCAATGAGCAGTTCTTC

j_call: TRBJ1-2
d_call: -
clone_size: -
v_call: TRBV16
cdr3_aa: CASSPKKGVGVYGYTF
cdr3_nt: TGTGCCAGCAGCCCGAAGAAGGGGGTTGGAGTCTATGGCTACACCTTC

j_call: TRBJ2-7
d_call: -
clone_size: -
v_call: TRBV4-2
cdr3_aa: CASSQVREIYEQYF
cdr3_nt: TGTGCCAGCAGCCAAGTGAGGGAGATTTACGAGCAGTACTTC

j_call: TRBJ2-1
d_call: -
clone_size: -
v_call: TRBV5-1
cdr3_aa: CASSLEPGASNEQFF
cdr3_nt: TGCGCCAGCAGCTTGGAGCCAGGGGCCTCCAATGAGCAGTTCTTC

j_call: TRBJ2-1
d_call: -
clone_size: few
v_call: TRBV19
cdr3_aa: CASRITGSSTHEQFF
cdr3_nt: TGTGCCAGTAGAATAACCGGGTCCTCGACCCATGAGCAGTTCTTC

j_call: TRBJ2-7
d_call: TRBD2
clone_size: -
v_call: TRBV7-9
cdr3_aa: CASSLLGGRTSYEQYF
cdr3_nt: TGTGCCAGCAGCTTATTGGGGGGGAGAACCAGCTACGAGCAGTACTTC

j_call: TRBJ1-1
d_call: -
clone_size: -
v_call: TRBV6-1
cdr3_aa: CASSHYTGHAEAFF
cdr3_nt: TGTGCCAGCAGTCACTATACAGGGCACGCTGAAGCTTTCTTT

j_call: TRBJ2-2
d_call: -
clone_size: -
v_call: TRBV6-4
cdr3_aa: CASSTNYDTGELFF
cdr3_nt: TGTGCCAGCAGTACTAACTATGACACCGGGGAGCTGTTTTTT

j_call: TRBJ2-1
d_call: TRBD2
clone_size: -
v_call: TRBV7-3
cdr3_aa: CASSLDGAGDNEQFF
cdr3_nt: TGTGCCAGCAGCTTAGATGGAGCGGGAGACAATGAGCAGTTCTTC

j_call: TRBJ2-1
d_call: -
clone_size: few
v_call: TRBV19
cdr3_aa: CASTPEGYNEQFF
cdr3_nt: TGTGCCAGTACTCCCGAGGGTTACAATGAGCAGTTCTTC

j_call: TRBJ1-4
d_call: -
clone_size: -
v_call: TRBV4-1
cdr3_aa: CASSQDTPGTYGEKLFF
cdr3_nt: TGCGCCAGCAGCCAAGATACGCCAGGTACATACGGCGAAAAACTGTTTTTT

j_call: TRBJ1-1
d_call: TRBD1
clone_size: few
v_call: TRBV10-3
cdr3_aa: CATQGTGAWGLTEAFF
cdr3_nt: TGTGCCACCCAGGGGACAGGGGCTTGGGGTCTCACTGAAGCTTTCTTT

j_call: TRBJ1-5
d_call: -
clone_size: -
v_call: TRBV5-1
cdr3_aa: CASSFRGGPNQPQHF
cdr3_nt: TGCGCCAGCAGCTTTAGGGGGGGACCTAATCAGCCCCAGCATTTT

j_call: TRBJ2-7
d_call: -
clone_size: -
v_call: TRBV11-2
cdr3_aa: CASSPTDYEQYF
cdr3_nt: TGTGCCAGCAGCCCGACAGATTACGAGCAGTACTTC

j_call: TRBJ2-3
d_call: TRBD2
clone_size: -
v_call: TRBV27
cdr3_aa: CASSLRWAGVGTDTQYF
cdr3_nt: TGTGCCAGCAGTTTAAGGTGGGCGGGAGTTGGGACAGATACGCAGTATTTT

j_call: TRBJ2-2
d_call: -
clone_size: -
v_call: TRBV6-7
cdr3_aa: CARGAVWIGELFF
cdr3_nt: TGTGCCAGGGGGGCAGTTTGGATCGGGGAGCTGTTTTTT

j_call: TRBJ2-3
d_call: -
clone_size: -
v_call: TRBV28
cdr3_aa: CASSPRVSDTQYF
cdr3_nt: TGTGCCAGCAGCCCTCGAGTCTCGGATACGCAGTATTTT